This entry lists 2 T cell receptor beta chains sequenced from one sample in a study of blood T cell repertoires in COVID-19. Profiled with immunoSEQ multiplex PCR; TCRdb holds only in-frame clones, not every one. The sample holds under 300,000 clones, around 89% seen once. The sequenced sample was PBMCs or T cells enriched from blood (not recorded which). These receptors came from a man aged 40-49 years who had recovered from COVID-19.

V and J are TRBV4-3 and TRBJ2-1; TRBD1 matches 7 bases. CDR3 length: 15 residues. Per the germline V gene, CDR1 is LGHNA and CDR2 is YSLEER. Unmatched junction bases numbered 5, after V lost 4 bases and J lost 2 bases. CDR3 region: CASSLRQGTYNEQFF. The CDR3 coding sequence is TGCGCCAGCAGCCTCCGACAGGGCACCTACAATGAGCAGTTCTTC.

The genes are TRBV5-4 and TRBJ2-7, with D perhaps TRBD2 (5 bases). V was trimmed by 4 bases and J by 5 bases, leaving 19 bases between them. The CDR3 loop spans 15 amino acids. The germline V gene encodes CDR1 SGHNT and CDR2 YYREEE (reference sequence). The CDR3 DNA sequence: TGTGCCAGCAGCAGACTACCGGAAACACGAGACGAGCAGTACTTC. It is translated as CASSRLPETRDEQYF.